The 25 T cell receptor beta chains presented below share a single source sample, sequenced in a study of ipilimumab plus nivolumab after autologous stem cell transplantation. Clones were read by immunoSEQ multiplex PCR, and TCRdb kept only the in-frame ones, dropping some. The sample lists roughly 12,000 clones; about 75% were seen once. The sample was PBMCs, taken in a trial of ipilimumab plus nivolumab as post-transplant consolidation. Receptor source: a male donor with multiple myeloma.

The V call is TRBV5-1, the J call TRBJ1-1; 7 bases fit TRBD1. From germline, CDR1 is SGHRS and CDR2 YFSETQ. The V segment lost 4 bases and the J segment 5 bases; nucleotides outside the gene matches: 8. This CDR3 is 14 amino acids long. CDR3 sequence (DNA): TGCGCCAGCAGCGACCAGGGGGTTGGGACTGAAGCTTTCTTT. Protein: CASSDQGVGTEAFF.

This clone appeared a few times. The chain recombines TRBV11-2 with TRBJ2-7; D remains unclear. There are 18 residues in the CDR3. Germline assignment: CDR1 SGHAT and CDR2 FQNNGV. Deletions cut 0 bases from V and 2 bases from J, with 20 bases between. CDR3 in DNA: TGTGCCAGCAGCTTAGAAGGCTGGGCTCTAACGGTACCCTACGAGCAGTACTTC. The encoded protein is CASSLEGWALTVPYEQYF.

The genes are TRBV4-2 and TRBJ2-7, with TRBD1 matching over 10 bases. J lost 1 base, V lost 4 bases, and 13 bases had no gene match. The CDR3 sequence is 18 residues long. The germline CDR1 and CDR2 sequences are LGHNA and YNFKEQ. CDR3 region: CASSRRDRGWYGSYEQYF. The DNA for the CDR3 is TGTGCCAGCAGCCGCCGGGACAGGGGATGGTATGGGTCCTACGAGCAGTACTTC.

The V call is TRBV4-1, the J call TRBJ2-3; D remains ambiguous. The CDR3 has 13 amino acids. Germline V gives CDR1 MGHRA, CDR2 YSYEKL. Trimming removed 0 bases from V and 4 bases from J, with 5 bases in between. CDR3 nucleotide sequence: TGCGCCAGCAGCCAAGACCCCCCAGATACGCAGTATTTT. Residues: CASSQDPPDTQYF.

This clone occurred once. The chain is built from TRBV2 and TRBJ2-1; 15 positions agree with TRBD2. The germline gives CDR1 SNHLY, CDR2 FYNNEI. This CDR3 has 16 amino acids. With 6 bases clipped from V and 2 bases from J, the junction kept 2 bases outside the gene matches. DNA for the CDR3: TGTGCCAGCAGCGGGACTAGCGGGGGGACCTACAATGAGCAGTTCTTC. Amino acids: CASSGTSGGTYNEQFF.

The V call is TRBV5-4, the J call TRBJ1-6; D may be TRBD1 (5 bases). The CDR3 sequence is 18 residues long. Germline V gene data show CDR1 as SGHNT and CDR2 as YYREEE (reference sequence). V was shortened by 0 bases and J by 0 bases, with 13 bases between the two germline ends. The CDR3 sequence is CASSLGTSGGSYNSPLHF. The CDR3 DNA reads TGTGCCAGCAGCTTGGGTACCAGTGGGGGCTCCTATAATTCACCCCTCCACTTT.

In this sample, this clone turned up once. V usage is TRBV5-1 and J usage is TRBJ2-1, with 7 bases that match TRBD2. The J segment lost 8 bases and the V segment lost 1 base, leaving 3 bases of the junction unmatched. Per the germline V gene, CDR1 is SGHRS and CDR2 is YFSETQ. This CDR3 contains 13 residues. This CDR3 is CASSLLAGYEQFF. The CDR3 nucleotides are TGCGCCAGCAGCTTGTTAGCGGGCTATGAGCAGTTCTTC.

V is TRBV6-1 and J is TRBJ2-2; a possible D gene is TRBD2 (7 bases). This CDR3 contains 15 residues. Trimming took 10 bases from V and 4 from J, leaving 19 bases between them. Germline lookup yields CDR1 MNHNS and CDR2 SASEGT. CDR3 sequence: CATRWGGAFTGELFF. In DNA, the CDR3 is TGTGCCACCAGGTGGGGGGGCGCTTTCACCGGGGAGCTGTTTTTT.

V gene TRBV6-6 combines with J gene TRBJ1-1; unclear D gene. Deletions cut 5 bases from V and 8 bases from J, with 15 bases between. The CDR3 spans 13 residues. Germline CDR1 reads MNHNY; CDR2 reads SVGAGI (reference sequence). For the CDR3, the DNA is TGTGCCAGCAGTCGGCTCGGACGTTACGAAGCTTTCTTT. Translating it yields CASSRLGRYEAFF.

V and J are TRBV7-9 and TRBJ2-7; 8 nucleotides line up with TRBD1. Germline CDR1 is SEHNR and CDR2 is FQNEAQ (reference sequence). This CDR3 contains 11 residues. Trimming took 6 bases from V and 13 from J; bases not matched to a gene: 8. CDR3: CASSSDREKYF. The CDR3 coding sequence is TGTGCCAGCAGTTCGGACAGGGAAAAATACTTC.

The genes are TRBV11-3 and TRBJ2-7; D gene unclear. CDR3 length equals 14 residues. With 6 bases removed from V and 5 bases from J, the gap between germline ends came to 17 bases. Germline V gives CDR1 SGHNT, CDR2 YENEEA. The CDR3 coding sequence is TGTGCCAGCAGTCCTGATAACAGCCGTCACGAGCAGTACTTC. Residues: CASSPDNSRHEQYF.

This clone was picked up a small number of times. The chain joins TRBV30 to TRBJ1-2; TRBD1 is a possible D gene (6 bases). The CDR3 has 14 residues. Trimming shortened V by 4 bases and J by 6 bases, and 18 bases separated the two germline ends. Germline V gene lookup returns CDR1 GTSNPN and CDR2 SVGIG (reference sequence). The CDR3, as DNA: TGTGCCTGGAACATAGTGAAGCAGGGGCATGGCTACACCTTC. Its translation is CAWNIVKQGHGYTF.

The rearrangement links TRBV27 to TRBJ1-5; D is perhaps TRBD1 (5 bases). The V end lost 7 bases, the J end lost 1 base, and 11 bases lay between the germline ends. Germline loops: CDR1 MNHEY, CDR2 SMNVEV (reference sequence). CDR3 size: 14 residues. Here the CDR3 reads CASNREGSNQPQHF. Written as DNA, the CDR3 is TGTGCCAGCAATAGGGAGGGGAGCAATCAGCCCCAGCATTTT.

The chain couples TRBV29-1 to TRBJ2-5, with 9 nucleotides matching TRBD2. Trimming at V came to 7 bases and at J to 9 bases, leaving 15 bases not matched to a gene. Germline V CDR1 and CDR2: SQVTM, ANQGSEA. The CDR3 has 14 residues. The CDR3 region is CSAGGLAGTGAQYF. In nucleotides, the CDR3 is TGCAGCGCTGGGGGGCTAGCGGGGACCGGGGCCCAGTACTTC.

This clone has just a few counts. The rearrangement joins TRBV29-1 to TRBJ1-2, with D uncertain. CDR3 length equals 12 residues. Trimming took 3 bases from V and 4 from J, leaving 9 bases between them. CDR1 and CDR2 (germline): SQVTM, ANQGSEA. CDR3 sequence (DNA): TGCAGCGTTGACACCTCTGGCTATGGCTACACCTTC. It is translated as CSVDTSGYGYTF.

The chain links TRBV19 to TRBJ1-5; D not resolved. This CDR3 contains 13 residues. Trimming pared 5 bases from V and 5 bases from J, leaving 10 bases between. Per germline, CDR1 LNHDA and CDR2 SQIVND (reference sequence). CDR3 protein: CASSRLADQPQHF. CDR3 nucleotide sequence: TGTGCCAGTAGTCGACTCGCGGATCAGCCCCAGCATTTT.

The CDR3 DNA reads TGCGCCAGCAGCCAAGACGTGGTCCAGCCCCAGCATTTT. Residues: CASSQDVVQPQHF. This rearrangement joins TRBV4-1 to TRBJ1-5, with D uncertain. This CDR3 is 13 amino acids long. The germline V gene encodes CDR1 MGHRA and CDR2 YSYEKL. V was shortened by 0 bases and J by 7 bases, with 7 bases between the two germline ends.

This CDR3 is CASSFSPGQGLLRGYTF. CDR3 bases: TGTGCCAGCAGCTTTTCTCCGGGACAGGGTTTGTTGCGTGGCTACACCTTC. The chain is built from TRBV5-6 and TRBJ1-2; 9 positions agree with TRBD1. The CDR3 extends over 17 amino acids. The germline gives CDR1 SGHDT, CDR2 YYEEEE. V trimming: 2 bases; J trimming: 7 bases; junction bases outside the gene matches: 15.

V and J are TRBV9 and TRBJ2-3, with 8 positions matching TRBD1. The germline V gene has CDR1 SGDLS and CDR2 YYNGEE. Unmatched junction bases numbered 5, after V lost 0 bases and J lost 5 bases. This CDR3 contains 15 residues. CDR3 amino acids: CASSVGTGIRDTQYF. The CDR3, as DNA: TGTGCCAGCAGCGTAGGGACAGGGATTAGAGATACGCAGTATTTT.

The CDR3 bases are TGTGCCAGCAGATGGAACACTGAAGCTTTCTTT. This translates into CASRWNTEAFF. The chain carries TRBV6-5 and TRBJ1-1; D remains ambiguous. The CDR3 length is 11 residues. Looked up from germline, CDR1 is MNHEY and CDR2 is SVGAGI. V shed 6 bases and J shed 1 base, with 3 bases lying between them.

Written as DNA, the CDR3 is TGTGCCATCAGTGGCACAGATACGCAGTATTTT. Translation gives CAISGTDTQYF. The chain joins TRBV10-3 to TRBJ2-3; no reliable D call. Between the trimmed V and J ends, which lost 4 bases and 1 base, there was a span of 0 bases. Germline V gene sequence: CDR1 ENHRY, CDR2 SYGVKD. This CDR3 spans 11 amino acids.

The rearrangement joins TRBV7-9 to TRBJ1-2; 8 bases map to TRBD1. There are 15 residues in the CDR3. J gave up 4 bases and V 1 base, and 5 bases lay outside the gene matches. Germline lookup yields CDR1 SEHNR and CDR2 FQNEAQ (reference sequence). The CDR3 DNA sequence: TGTGCCAGCAGCTTAGGGACAGGGATCGTCTATGGCTACACCTTC. Amino acids: CASSLGTGIVYGYTF.

The V and J genes are TRBV27 and TRBJ2-3, with D uncertain. V was shortened by 5 bases and J by 2 bases, with 11 bases between the two germline ends. Per germline, CDR1 MNHEY and CDR2 SMNVEV (reference sequence). This CDR3 is built from 14 residues. The CDR3 nucleotides are TGTGCCAGCAGTCCGGAAGGGTACACAGATACGCAGTATTTT. Protein: CASSPEGYTDTQYF.

The chain is built from TRBV5-5 and TRBJ2-3; D is uncertain. V lost 0 bases and J lost 0, with 8 bases in between. CDR3 length: 15 residues. CDR1 SGHKS and CDR2 YYEKEE come from the germline V gene (reference sequence). The CDR3 is CASSLVPLSTDTQYF. The CDR3 DNA is TGTGCCAGCAGCTTGGTTCCTCTTAGCACAGATACGCAGTATTTT.

This clone has just a few counts. It differs at one base from a far larger clone, so likely a read error. The CDR3 sequence is CASSPLGINSYEQYF. Here the CDR3 DNA reads TGTGCCAGCAGCCCCCTCGGCATAAACTCCTACGAGCAGTACTTC. This rearrangement joins TRBV4-2 to TRBJ2-7; D not certain. Germline V gives CDR1 LGHNA, CDR2 YNFKEQ. CDR3 length equals 15 residues. The germline V and J ends were trimmed by 4 bases and 0 bases, with 13 bases remaining between them.